These T cell receptor beta chains were read from a single sample in a study of early T cells in non-severe SARS-CoV-2 infection. TCRdb itself ran the 5' RACE reads through MiXCR, one entry per CDR3 protein. The top ten clones hold roughly 1.2% of a sample with about 61,000 distinct CDR3 sequences, 12% of them seen once. The sample in question was whole blood, obtained at baseline. These receptors were taken from an adult who was a healthcare worker with PCR-confirmed SARS-CoV-2 infection or an uninfected control (not recorded which). The donor label of this sample is uncertain. Each CDR3 is given without its conserved first and last residue. The size entry is marked missing in some rows and otherwise reads once, few, many or a size class.

CDR3: ASSEAFTTQETQY
size: -
V: TRBV2
J: TRBJ2-5

CDR3: ASSPRPSRETQY
size: -
V: TRBV9
J: TRBJ2-5

CDR3: ASSPPVATAMNTEAF
size: -
V: TRBV18
J: TRBJ1-1

CDR3: ASSQLDRVNEQF
size: many
V: TRBV12-3/TRBV12-4
J: TRBJ2-1

CDR3: ASSRGNTEAF
size: many
V: TRBV5-1
J: TRBJ1-1

CDR3: ASSLRREGLGYT
size: -
V: TRBV5-1
J: TRBJ1-2

CDR3: ASSNTGGASGAPQY
size: few
V: TRBV12-3/TRBV12-4
J: TRBJ2-5

CDR3: ASSLGADAGTDTQY
size: -
V: TRBV7-2
J: TRBJ2-3

CDR3: ASSLVGGTEAF
size: many
V: TRBV11-2
J: TRBJ1-1

CDR3: ASSFVSNQPQH
size: few
V: TRBV7-2
J: TRBJ1-5

CDR3: ASSQRGQGGYT
size: few
V: TRBV14
J: TRBJ1-2